The sequence of this T cell receptor (beta chain) was determined in a study of a mutant IDH1 vaccine in newly diagnosed glioma. About the research overall: Beginning 4-6 weeks after radiotherapy alone, or with temozolomide cycles, vaccination took place.

Specified time point: week 35, safety follow-up. Doses comprised 300 ug of mutant IDH1 20-mer peptide each, plus topical imiquimod. Patients had eight vaccinations, in weeks 1, 3, 5, 7, 11, 15, 19 and 23. A few counts support this clone. Antigen specificity is unknown. Generated by immunoSEQ multiplex PCR, the TCRdb table keeps only in-frame clones and is missing some. This sample has tens of thousands of clones; about 73% occur once, and the top ten carry roughly 5%. The V gene end was trimmed by 0 bases and the J gene end by 5 bases; junction bases not matched to a gene: 6. Germline assignment: CDR1 LGHNA and CDR2 YNFKEQ. The length of the CDR3 is 16 residues.

This clonotype was sampled from a man aged 50 to 59 with glioma. V gene TRBV4-2 combines with J gene TRBJ2-1, with 8 bases aligning to TRBD2. Material: PBMCs, obtained from a glioma patient whose treatment included an IDH1 peptide vaccine. CDR3 loop: CASSQDRGGPDNEQFF. CDR3 in DNA: TGTGCCAGCAGCCAAGATCGGGGGGGGCCTGACAATGAGCAGTTCTTC.